This T cell receptor (beta chain) was observed in a study of cytomegalovirus exposure and HLA in healthy donors. V lost 0 bases to trimming and J lost 4 bases, with 10 bases between them. CDR3 size: 14 residues. Looked up from germline, CDR1 is GTSNPN and CDR2 is SVGIG (reference sequence). Study results and limitations: 164 TCR beta chains were listed as cytomegalovirus-associated. Accounts indicate the classifier identified cytomegalovirus status with strong specificity and sensitivity. There were some public TCRs occurring in many donors, but most TCR sequences were rare. First-cohort TCR clusters tended to co-occur in the 90 to 150 validation repertoires, a later analysis found.

This clone was seen only a few times. Antigen specificity is unknown. The data were produced by immunoSEQ multiplex PCR, yet TCRdb's version contains in-frame clones alone and is incomplete. The table lists 100,000 to 150,000 clones, about 91% of them singletons. The chain links TRBV30 to TRBJ1-3; a weak D match, TRBD1 (6 bases). The source is a woman aged 18-35 years in good health and CMV-seronegative. What was sequenced was PBMCs. CDR3 nucleotide sequence: TGTGCCTGGAGTGTACAGGGAACGGGAAACACCATATATTTT. Encoded protein: CAWSVQGTGNTIYF.